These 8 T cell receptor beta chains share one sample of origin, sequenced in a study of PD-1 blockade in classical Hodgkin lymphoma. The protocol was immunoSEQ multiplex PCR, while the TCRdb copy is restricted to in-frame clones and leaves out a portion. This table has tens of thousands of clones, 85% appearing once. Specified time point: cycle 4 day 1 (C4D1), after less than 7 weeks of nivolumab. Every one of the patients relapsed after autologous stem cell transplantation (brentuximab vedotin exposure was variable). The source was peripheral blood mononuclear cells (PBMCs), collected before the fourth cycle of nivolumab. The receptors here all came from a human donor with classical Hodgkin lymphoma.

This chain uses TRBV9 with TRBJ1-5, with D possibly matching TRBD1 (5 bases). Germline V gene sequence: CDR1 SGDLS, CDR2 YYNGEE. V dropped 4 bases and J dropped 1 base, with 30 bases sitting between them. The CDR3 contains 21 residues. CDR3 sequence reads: CASSWLLYREGRRVSNQPQHF. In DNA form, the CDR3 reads TGTGCCAGCAGCTGGTTACTATACCGGGAGGGGCGCCGGGTGAGCAATCAGCCCCAGCATTTT.

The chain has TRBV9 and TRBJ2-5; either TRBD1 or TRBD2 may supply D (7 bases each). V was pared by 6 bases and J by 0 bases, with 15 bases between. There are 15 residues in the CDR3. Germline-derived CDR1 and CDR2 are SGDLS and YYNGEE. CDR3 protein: CASTEQGGYQETQYF. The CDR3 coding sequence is TGTGCCAGCACCGAGCAGGGGGGGTACCAAGAGACCCAGTACTTC.

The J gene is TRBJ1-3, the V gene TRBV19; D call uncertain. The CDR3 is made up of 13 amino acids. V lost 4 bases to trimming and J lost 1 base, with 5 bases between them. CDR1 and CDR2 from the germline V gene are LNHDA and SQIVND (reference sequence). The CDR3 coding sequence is TGTGCCAGTAGTACGGGGTCTGGAAACACCATATATTTT. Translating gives CASSTGSGNTIYF.

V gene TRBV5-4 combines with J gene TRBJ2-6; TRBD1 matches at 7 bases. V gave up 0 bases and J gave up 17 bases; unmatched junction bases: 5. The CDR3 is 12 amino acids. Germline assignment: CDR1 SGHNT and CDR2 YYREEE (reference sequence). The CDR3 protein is CASSLDRGLVTF. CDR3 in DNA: TGTGCCAGCAGCTTGGACAGGGGTTTAGTGACTTTC.

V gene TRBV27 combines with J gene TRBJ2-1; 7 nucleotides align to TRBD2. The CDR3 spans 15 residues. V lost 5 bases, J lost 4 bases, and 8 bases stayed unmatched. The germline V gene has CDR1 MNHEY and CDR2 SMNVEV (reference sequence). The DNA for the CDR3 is TGTGCCAGCAGTCGCGCGGGGGAAGGGTACAATGAGCAGTTCTTC. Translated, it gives CASSRAGEGYNEQFF.

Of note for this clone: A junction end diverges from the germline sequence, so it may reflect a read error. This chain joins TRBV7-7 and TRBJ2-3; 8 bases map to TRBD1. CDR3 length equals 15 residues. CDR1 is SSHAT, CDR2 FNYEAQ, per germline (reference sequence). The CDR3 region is CASSQDRGGTDTQYF. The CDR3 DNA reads TGTGCTAGCAGCCAAGACAGGGGAGGCACAGATACGCAGTATTTT.

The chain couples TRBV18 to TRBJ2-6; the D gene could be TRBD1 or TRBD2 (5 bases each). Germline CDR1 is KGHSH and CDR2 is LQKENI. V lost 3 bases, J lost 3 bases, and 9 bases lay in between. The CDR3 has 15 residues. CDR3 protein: CASSPLGVGANVLTF. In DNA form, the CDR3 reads TGTGCCAGCTCACCCCTGGGGGTTGGGGCCAACGTCCTGACTTTC.

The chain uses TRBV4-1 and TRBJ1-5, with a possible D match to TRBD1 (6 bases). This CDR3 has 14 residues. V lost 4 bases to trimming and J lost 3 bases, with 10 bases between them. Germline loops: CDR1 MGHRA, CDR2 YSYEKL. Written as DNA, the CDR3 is TGCGCCAGCAGCCTAGGGACATACAATCAGCCCCAGCATTTT. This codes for CASSLGTYNQPQHF.